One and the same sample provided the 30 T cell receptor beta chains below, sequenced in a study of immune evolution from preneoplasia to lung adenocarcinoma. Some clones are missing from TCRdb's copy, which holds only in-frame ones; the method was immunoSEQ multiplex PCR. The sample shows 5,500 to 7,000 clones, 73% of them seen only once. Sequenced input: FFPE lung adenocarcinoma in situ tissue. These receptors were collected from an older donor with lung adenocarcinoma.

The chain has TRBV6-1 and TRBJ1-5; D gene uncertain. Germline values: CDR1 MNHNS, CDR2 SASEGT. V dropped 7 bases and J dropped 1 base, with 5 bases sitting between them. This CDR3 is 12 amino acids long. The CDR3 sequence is CASTGSNQPQHF. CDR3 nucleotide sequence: TGTGCCAGCACTGGGAGCAATCAGCCCCAGCATTTT.

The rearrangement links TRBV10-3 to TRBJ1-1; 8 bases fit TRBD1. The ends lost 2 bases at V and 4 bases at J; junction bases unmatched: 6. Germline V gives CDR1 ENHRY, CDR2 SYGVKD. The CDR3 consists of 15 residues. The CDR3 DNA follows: TGTGCCATCAGTGAGGGACAGGGAAGGGTCACTGAAGCTTTCTTT. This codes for CAISEGQGRVTEAFF.

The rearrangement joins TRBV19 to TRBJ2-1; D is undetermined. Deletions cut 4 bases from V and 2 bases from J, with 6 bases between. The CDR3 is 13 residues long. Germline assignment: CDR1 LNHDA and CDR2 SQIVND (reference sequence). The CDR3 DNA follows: TGTGCCAGTAGTAGGGCTCCCTACAATGAGCAGTTCTTC. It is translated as CASSRAPYNEQFF.

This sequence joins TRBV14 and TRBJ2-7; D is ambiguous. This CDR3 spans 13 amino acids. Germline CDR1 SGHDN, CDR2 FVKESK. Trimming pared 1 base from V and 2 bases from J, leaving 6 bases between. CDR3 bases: TGTGCCAGCAGCCAAGGGCCAGCCTACGAGCAGTACTTC. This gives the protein CASSQGPAYEQYF. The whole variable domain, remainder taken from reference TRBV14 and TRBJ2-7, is EAGVTQFPSHSVIEKGQTVTLRCDPISGHDNLYWYRRVMGKEIKFLLHFVKESKQDESGMPNNRFLAERTGGTYSTLKVQPAELEDSGVYFCASSQGPAYEQYFGPGTRLTVT.

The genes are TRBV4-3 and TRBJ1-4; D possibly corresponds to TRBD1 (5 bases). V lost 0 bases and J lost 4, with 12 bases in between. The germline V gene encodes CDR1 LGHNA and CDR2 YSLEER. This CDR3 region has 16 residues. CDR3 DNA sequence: TGCGCCAGCAGCCAAGATTTATACAGGAGTAATGAAAAACTGTTTTTT. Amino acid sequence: CASSQDLYRSNEKLFF.

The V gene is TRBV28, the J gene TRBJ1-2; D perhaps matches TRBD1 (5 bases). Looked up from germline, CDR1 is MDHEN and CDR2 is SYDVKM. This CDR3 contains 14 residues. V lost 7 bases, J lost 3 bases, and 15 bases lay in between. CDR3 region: CASTELGVDYGYTF. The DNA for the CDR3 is TGTGCCAGCACCGAATTAGGGGTGGACTATGGCTACACCTTC.

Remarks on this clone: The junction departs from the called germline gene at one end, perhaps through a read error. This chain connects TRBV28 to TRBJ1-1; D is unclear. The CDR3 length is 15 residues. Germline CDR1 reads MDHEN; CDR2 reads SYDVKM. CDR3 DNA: TGTGCCAGCACCCCCCAAAGTATTCCCCACACTGAAGCTTTTTTT. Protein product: CASTPQSIPHTEAFF.

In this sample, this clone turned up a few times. DNA of the CDR3: TGTGCCAGCAGCCCTAGGGAGCGGGAGCCCCATTCCGAGCAGTACTTC. It encodes CASSPREREPHSEQYF. The rearrangement joins TRBV7-9 to TRBJ2-7; 8 bases map to TRBD2. Germline V CDR1 and CDR2: SEHNR, FQNEAQ (reference sequence). Losses at the gene ends were 5 bases for V and 6 bases for J; bases not matched to a gene: 15. The CDR3 contains 16 residues.

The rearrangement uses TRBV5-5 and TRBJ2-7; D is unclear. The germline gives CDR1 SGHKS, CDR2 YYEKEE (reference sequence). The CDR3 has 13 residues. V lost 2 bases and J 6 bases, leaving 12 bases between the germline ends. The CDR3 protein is CASSLGRVIEQYF. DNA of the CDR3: TGTGCCAGCAGCTTAGGACGTGTTATCGAGCAGTACTTC.

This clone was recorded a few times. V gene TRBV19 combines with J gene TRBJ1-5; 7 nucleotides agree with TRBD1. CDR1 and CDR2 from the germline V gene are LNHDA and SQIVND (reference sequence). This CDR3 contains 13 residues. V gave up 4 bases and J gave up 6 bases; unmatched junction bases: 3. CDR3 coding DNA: TGTGCCAGTAGTACTCAGGGGGGTCAGCCCCAGCATTTT. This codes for CASSTQGGQPQHF.

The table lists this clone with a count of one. Here the CDR3 reads CASSLAGRRNMGYTF. For the CDR3, the DNA is TGTGCCAGCAGCTTGGCCGGGCGGCGGAATATGGGCTACACCTTC. The chain uses TRBV5-5 and TRBJ1-2; D is unresolved. Per germline, CDR1 SGHKS and CDR2 YYEKEE (reference sequence). CDR3 size: 15 residues. The V and J ends lost 0 bases and 8 bases respectively, with 17 bases between them.

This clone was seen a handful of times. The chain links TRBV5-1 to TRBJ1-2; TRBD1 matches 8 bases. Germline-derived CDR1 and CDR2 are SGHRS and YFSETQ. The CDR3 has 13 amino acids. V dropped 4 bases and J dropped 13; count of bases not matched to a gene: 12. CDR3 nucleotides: TGCGCCAGCAGCCCCTACGGACAGGGTGGAACCACCTTC. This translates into CASSPYGQGGTTF.

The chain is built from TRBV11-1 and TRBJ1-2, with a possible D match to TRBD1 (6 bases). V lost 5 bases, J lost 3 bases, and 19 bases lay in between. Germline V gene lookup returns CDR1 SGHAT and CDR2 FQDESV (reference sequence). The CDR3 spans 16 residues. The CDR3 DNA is TGTGCCAGCAGCCAAGGGGCCCCGGGGGCTGACTATGGCTACACCTTC. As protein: CASSQGAPGADYGYTF.

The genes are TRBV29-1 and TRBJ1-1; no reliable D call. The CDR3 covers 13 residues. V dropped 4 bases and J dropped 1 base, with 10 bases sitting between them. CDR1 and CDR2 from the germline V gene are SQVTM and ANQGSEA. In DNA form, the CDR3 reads TGCAGCGTTGGGGTGACGGGGAACACTGAAGCTTTCTTT. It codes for CSVGVTGNTEAFF.

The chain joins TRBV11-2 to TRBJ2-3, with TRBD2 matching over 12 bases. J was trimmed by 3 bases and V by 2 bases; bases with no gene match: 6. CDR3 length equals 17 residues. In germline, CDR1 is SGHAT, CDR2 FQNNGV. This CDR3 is CASSLIASGRATDTQYF. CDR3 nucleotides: TGTGCCAGCAGCTTAATTGCTAGCGGGAGGGCAACAGATACGCAGTATTTT. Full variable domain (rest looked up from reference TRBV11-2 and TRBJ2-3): EAGVAQSPRYKIIEKRQSVAFWCNPISGHATLYWYQQILGQGPKLLIQFQNNGVVDDSQLPKDRFSAERLKGVDSTLKIQPAKLEDSAVYLCASSLIASGRATDTQYFGPGTRLTVL.

This CDR3 is CASTARIEGDTQYF. CDR3 nucleotides: TGTGCCAGCACCGCTAGGATCGAGGGAGATACGCAGTATTTT. The chain recombines TRBV28 with TRBJ2-3; D may be TRBD2 (5 bases). The CDR3 length is 14 residues. Germline V gene sequence: CDR1 MDHEN, CDR2 SYDVKM. V lost 7 bases, J lost 5 bases, and 16 bases lay in between.

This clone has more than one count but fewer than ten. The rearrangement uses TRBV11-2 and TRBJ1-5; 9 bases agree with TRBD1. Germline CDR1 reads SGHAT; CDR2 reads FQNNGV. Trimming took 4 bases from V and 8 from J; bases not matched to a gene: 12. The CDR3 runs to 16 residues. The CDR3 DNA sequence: TGTGCCAGCAGCTCCACACCGGGACAGGGCATGGAGCCCCAGCATTTT. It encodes CASSSTPGQGMEPQHF.

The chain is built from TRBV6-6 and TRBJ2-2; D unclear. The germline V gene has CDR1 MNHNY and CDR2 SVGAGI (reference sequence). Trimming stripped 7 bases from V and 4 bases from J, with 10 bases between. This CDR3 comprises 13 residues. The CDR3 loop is CASKTRATGELFF. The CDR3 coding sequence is TGTGCCAGCAAAACTCGGGCCACCGGGGAGCTGTTTTTT.

The CDR3 protein is CAWTRNRGTDTQYF. The DNA of the CDR3 is TGTGCCTGGACGAGGAATCGGGGCACAGATACGCAGTATTTT. The chain joins TRBV30 to TRBJ2-3; D unclear. This CDR3 is 14 amino acids long. V was shortened by 4 bases and J by 1 base, with 12 bases between the two germline ends. Germline V gene lookup returns CDR1 GTSNPN and CDR2 SVGIG (reference sequence).

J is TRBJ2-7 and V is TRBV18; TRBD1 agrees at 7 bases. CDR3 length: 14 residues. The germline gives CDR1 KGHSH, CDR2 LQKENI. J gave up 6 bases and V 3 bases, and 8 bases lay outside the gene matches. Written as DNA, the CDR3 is TGTGCCAGCTCACCGGAACAGGGGATGAGCGAGCAGTACTTC. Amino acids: CASSPEQGMSEQYF. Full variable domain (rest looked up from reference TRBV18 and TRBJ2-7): NAGVMQNPRHLVRRRGQEARLRCSPMKGHSHVYWYRQLPEEGLKFMVYLQKENIIDESGMPKERFSAEFPKEGPSILRIQQVVRGDSAAYFCASSPEQGMSEQYFGPGTRLTVT.

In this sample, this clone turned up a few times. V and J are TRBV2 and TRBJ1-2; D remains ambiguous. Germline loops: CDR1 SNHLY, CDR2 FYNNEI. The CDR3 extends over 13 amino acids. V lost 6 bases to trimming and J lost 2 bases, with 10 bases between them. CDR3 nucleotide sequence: TGTGCCAGCAGCGATGACATGAACTATGGCTACACCTTC. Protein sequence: CASSDDMNYGYTF.

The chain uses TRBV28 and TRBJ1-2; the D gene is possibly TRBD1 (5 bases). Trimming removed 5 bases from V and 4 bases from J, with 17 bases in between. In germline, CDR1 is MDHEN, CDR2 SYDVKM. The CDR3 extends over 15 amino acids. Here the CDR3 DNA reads TGTGCCAGCAGTCCTCGGACATTGGGGATCTATGGCTACACCTTC. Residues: CASSPRTLGIYGYTF.

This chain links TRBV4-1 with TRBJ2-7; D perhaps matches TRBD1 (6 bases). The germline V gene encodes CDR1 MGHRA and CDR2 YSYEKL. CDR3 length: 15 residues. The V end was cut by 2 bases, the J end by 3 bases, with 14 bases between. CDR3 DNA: TGCGCCAGCAGCCAATTACGACAGGCGGGCTACGAGCAGTACTTC. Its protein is CASSQLRQAGYEQYF.

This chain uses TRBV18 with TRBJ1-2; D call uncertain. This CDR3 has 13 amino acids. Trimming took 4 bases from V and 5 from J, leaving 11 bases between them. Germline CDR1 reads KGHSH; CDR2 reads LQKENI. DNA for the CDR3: TGTGCCAGCTCACAGACTGAGGATTATGGCTACACCTTC. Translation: CASSQTEDYGYTF.

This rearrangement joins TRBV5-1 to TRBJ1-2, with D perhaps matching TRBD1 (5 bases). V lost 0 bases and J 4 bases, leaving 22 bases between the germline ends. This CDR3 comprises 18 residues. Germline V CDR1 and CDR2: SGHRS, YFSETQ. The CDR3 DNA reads TGCGCCAGCAGCTTGGGGGGCAGGGATACCCACTTCGCCTATGGCTACACCTTC. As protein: CASSLGGRDTHFAYGYTF.

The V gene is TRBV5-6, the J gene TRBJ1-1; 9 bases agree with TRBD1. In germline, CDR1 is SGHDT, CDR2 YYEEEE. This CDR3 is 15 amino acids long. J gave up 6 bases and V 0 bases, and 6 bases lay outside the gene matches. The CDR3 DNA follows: TGTGCCAGCAGCTTGGGTGGGACAGGGTATGCTGAAGCTTTCTTT. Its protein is CASSLGGTGYAEAFF.

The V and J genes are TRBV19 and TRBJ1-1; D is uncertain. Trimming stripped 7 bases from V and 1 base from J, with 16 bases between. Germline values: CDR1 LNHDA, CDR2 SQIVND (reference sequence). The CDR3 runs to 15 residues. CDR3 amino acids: CASKSASSTNTEAFF. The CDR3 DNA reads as TGTGCCAGTAAGAGTGCGAGCAGCACGAACACTGAAGCTTTCTTT.

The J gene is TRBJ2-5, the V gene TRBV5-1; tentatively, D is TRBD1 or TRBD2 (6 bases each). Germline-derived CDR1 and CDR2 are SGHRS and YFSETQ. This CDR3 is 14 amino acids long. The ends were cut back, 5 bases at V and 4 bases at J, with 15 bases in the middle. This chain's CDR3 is CASRQEGVGETQYF. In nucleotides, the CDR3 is TGCGCCAGCAGACAGGAGGGGGTCGGAGAGACCCAGTACTTC.

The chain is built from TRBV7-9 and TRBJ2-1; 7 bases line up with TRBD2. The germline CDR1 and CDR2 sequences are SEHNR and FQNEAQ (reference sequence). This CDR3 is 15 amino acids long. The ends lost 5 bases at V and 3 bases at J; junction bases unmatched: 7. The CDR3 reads CASSDGWEGYNEQFF. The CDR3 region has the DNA TGTGCCAGCAGCGATGGGTGGGAGGGCTACAATGAGCAGTTCTTC. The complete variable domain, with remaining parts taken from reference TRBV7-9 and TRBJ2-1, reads DTGVSQNPRHKITKRGQNVTFRCDPISEHNRLYWYRQTLGQGPEFLTYFQNEAQLEKSRLLSDRFSAERPKGSFSTLEIQRTEQGDSAMYLCASSDGWEGYNEQFFGPGTRLTVL.

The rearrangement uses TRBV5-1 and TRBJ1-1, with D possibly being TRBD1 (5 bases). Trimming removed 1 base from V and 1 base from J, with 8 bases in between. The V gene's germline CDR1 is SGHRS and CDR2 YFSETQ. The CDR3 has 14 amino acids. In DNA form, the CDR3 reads TGCGCCAGCAGCTTGACAGGAAGGAACACTGAAGCTTTCTTT. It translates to CASSLTGRNTEAFF. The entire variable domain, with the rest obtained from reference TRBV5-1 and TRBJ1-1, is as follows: KAGVTQTPRYLIKTRGQQVTLSCSPISGHRSVSWYQQTPGQGLQFLFEYFSETQRNKGNFPGRFSGRQFSNSRSEMNVSTLELGDSALYLCASSLTGRNTEAFFGQGTRLTVV.